This T cell receptor (beta chain) was recorded in a study of blood T cell repertoires in COVID-19. This clone is medium-sized by share. Methods used by the authors: Reference gene primer amplification gave nucleated cell count estimates. The repertoire was sequenced with immunoSEQ multiplex PCR; TCRdb's copy has only in-frame clones and lacks some. V, J and clone size reflect that table, while D and trimming were determined from the DNA. Of over 30,000 clones detected, 80% to 90% appear once; the ten largest clones hold around 6.6%. The source of this sequence is a human donor in a cohort sampled during active COVID-19. Source material: peripheral blood.

The CDR3 region is CASSPSDGSGGNTIYF. The CDR3 DNA is TGTGCCAGCAGCCCTAGTGACGGGAGTGGTGGAAACACCATATATTTT. The chain uses TRBV7-9 and TRBJ1-3; the D is unclear. This CDR3 contains 16 residues. The V end lost 5 bases, the J end lost 3 bases, and 17 bases lay between the germline ends. Germline CDR1 is SEHNR and CDR2 is FQNEAQ (reference sequence). The variable domain in full, completed from reference TRBV7-9 and TRBJ1-3, reads DTGVSQNPRHKITKRGQNVTFRCDPISEHNRLYWYRQTLGQGPEFLTYFQNEAQLEKSRLLSDRFSAERPKGSFSTLEIQRTEQGDSAMYLCASSPSDGSGGNTIYFGEGSWLTVV.